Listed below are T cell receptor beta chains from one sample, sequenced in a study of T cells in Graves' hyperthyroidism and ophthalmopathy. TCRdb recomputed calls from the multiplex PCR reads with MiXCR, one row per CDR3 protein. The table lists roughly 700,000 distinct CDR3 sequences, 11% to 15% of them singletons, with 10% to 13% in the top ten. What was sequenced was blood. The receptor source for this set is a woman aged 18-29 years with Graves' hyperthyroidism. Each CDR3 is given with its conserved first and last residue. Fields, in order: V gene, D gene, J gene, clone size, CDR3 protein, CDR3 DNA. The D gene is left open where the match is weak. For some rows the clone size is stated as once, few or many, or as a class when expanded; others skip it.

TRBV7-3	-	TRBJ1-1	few	CASSLGAPTEAFF	TGTGCCAGCAGCCTGGGAGCTCCCACTGAAGCTTTCTTT
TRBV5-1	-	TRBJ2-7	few	CASSYERPGYEQYF	TGCGCCAGCAGCTACGAGCGTCCAGGGTACGAGCAGTACTTC
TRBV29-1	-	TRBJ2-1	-	CSVDHGSYNEQFF	TGCAGCGTTGACCATGGGTCCTACAATGAGCAGTTCTTC
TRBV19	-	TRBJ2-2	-	CATSRAGELFF	TGTGCCACCAGCCGGGCCGGGGAGCTGTTTTTT
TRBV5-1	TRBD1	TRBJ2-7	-	CASAGQGPYEQYF	TGCGCCAGCGCAGGACAGGGCCCCTACGAGCAGTACTTC
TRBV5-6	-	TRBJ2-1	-	CASSQMGTLTYNEQFF	TGTGCCAGCAGCCAAATGGGGACACTAACATACAATGAGCAGTTCTTC
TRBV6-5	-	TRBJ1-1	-	CASVTRGASEAFF	TGTGCCAGCGTTACAAGGGGGGCGTCGGAAGCTTTCTTT
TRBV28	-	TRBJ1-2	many	CASSPVRGHYGYTF	TGTGCCAGCAGTCCGGTGCGGGGGCACTATGGCTACACCTTC
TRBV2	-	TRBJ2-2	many	CASRDSGELFF	TGTGCCAGCAGGGATTCGGGGGAGCTGTTTTTT
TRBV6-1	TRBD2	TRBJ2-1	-	CASRVLAEPPNEQFF	TGTGCCAGCAGGGTACTAGCGGAGCCCCCCAATGAGCAGTTCTTC
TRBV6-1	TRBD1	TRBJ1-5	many	CASSWDRILNQPQHF	TGTGCCAGCAGTTGGGACAGAATATTGAATCAGCCCCAGCATTTT
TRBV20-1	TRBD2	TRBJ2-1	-	CSATPWEGYNEQFF	TGCAGTGCCACCCCTTGGGAGGGTTACAATGAGCAGTTCTTC
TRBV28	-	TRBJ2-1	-	CASSSTGGEQFF	TGTGCCAGCAGTTCCACTGGCGGCGAGCAGTTCTTC
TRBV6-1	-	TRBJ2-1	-	CASSPQGPQGNEQFF	TGTGCCAGCAGTCCGCAAGGTCCCCAGGGCAATGAGCAGTTCTTC
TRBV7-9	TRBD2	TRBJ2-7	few	CASSLDLGTSGSREQYF	TGTGCCAGCAGCTTAGATTTAGGGACTAGCGGGAGTCGCGAGCAGTACTTC
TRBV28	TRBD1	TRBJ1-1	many	CASSQGAGLNTEAFF	TGTGCCAGCAGTCAGGGGGCCGGACTGAACACTGAAGCTTTCTTT
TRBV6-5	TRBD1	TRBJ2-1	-	CASSYLPGTGRNEQFF	TGTGCCAGCAGTTACCTCCCCGGGACAGGGAGGAATGAGCAGTTCTTC
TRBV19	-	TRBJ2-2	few	CASSDRDKNTGELFF	TGTGCCAGTAGTGACCGGGACAAGAACACCGGGGAGCTGTTTTTT
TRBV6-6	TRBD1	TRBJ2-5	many	CASSYQRGPPETQYF	TGTGCCAGCAGTTACCAAAGGGGGCCCCCGGAGACCCAGTACTTC
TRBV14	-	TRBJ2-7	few	CASSLQGKGEVEQYF	TGTGCCAGCAGCCTCCAAGGAAAGGGGGAGGTCGAGCAGTACTTC
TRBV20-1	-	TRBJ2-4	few	CSATLWENGKNIQYF	TGCAGTGCTACCCTTTGGGAGAACGGCAAAAACATTCAGTACTTC
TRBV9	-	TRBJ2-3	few	CASSCNADSDTQYF	TGTGCCAGCAGCTGCAATGCGGATTCAGATACGCAGTATTTT
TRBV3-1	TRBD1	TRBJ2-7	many	CASSQARDRVYEQYF	TGTGCCAGCAGCCAGGCTCGCGACAGGGTCTACGAGCAGTACTTC
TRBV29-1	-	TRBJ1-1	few	CSVGTRVAGDTEAFF	TGCAGCGTGGGGACCCGAGTCGCGGGGGACACTGAAGCTTTCTTT
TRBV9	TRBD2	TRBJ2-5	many	CASSVTSGGGETQYF	TGTGCCAGCAGCGTGACTAGCGGGGGAGGGGAGACCCAGTACTTC
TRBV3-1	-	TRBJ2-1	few	CASSPPYGRSSYNEQFF	TGTGCCAGCAGCCCCCCCTATGGGCGGAGCTCCTACAATGAGCAGTTCTTC
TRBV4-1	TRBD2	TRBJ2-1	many	CASSQAPGRVAGGYNEQFF	TGCGCCAGCAGCCAAGCCCCTGGCCGCGTAGCGGGAGGATACAATGAGCAGTTCTTC
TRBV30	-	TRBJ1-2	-	CAWRIRGGLLGYTF	TGTGCCTGGAGGATCCGGGGGGGCTTGCTTGGCTACACCTTC
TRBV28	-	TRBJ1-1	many	CAINPTGITEAFF	TGTGCCATTAACCCAACAGGTATAACTGAAGCTTTCTTT
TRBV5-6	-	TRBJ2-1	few	CASSLVVGAKQNNEQFF	TGTGCCAGCAGCTTGGTAGTGGGGGCCAAACAAAACAATGAGCAGTTCTTC
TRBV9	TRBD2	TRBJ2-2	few	CASSVLSSSAGTGELFF	TGTGCCAGCAGCGTATTAAGCTCTTCAGCGGGGACCGGGGAGCTGTTTTTT
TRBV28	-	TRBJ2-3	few	CASASGTDTQYF	TGTGCCAGCGCTTCTGGCACAGATACGCAGTATTTT
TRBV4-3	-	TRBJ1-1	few	CASSQASGMNTEAFF	TGCGCCAGCAGCCAAGCATCGGGGATGAACACTGAAGCTTTCTTT
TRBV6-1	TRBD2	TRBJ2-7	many	CASSSTASGTSGFYEQYF	TGTGCCAGCAGTTCCACAGCCTCCGGGACTAGCGGGTTCTACGAGCAGTACTTC
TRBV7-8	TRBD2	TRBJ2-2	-	CASSPRTSGALGTGELFF	TGTGCCAGCAGCCCCCGGACTAGCGGGGCCCTGGGCACCGGGGAGCTGTTTTTT
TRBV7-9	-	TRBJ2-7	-	CASSLQGLHEQYF	TGTGCCAGCAGCTTACAGGGTCTCCACGAGCAGTACTTC
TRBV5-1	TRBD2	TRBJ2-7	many	CASRQTSGPYEQYF	TGCGCCAGCAGACAAACTAGCGGGCCCTACGAGCAGTACTTC
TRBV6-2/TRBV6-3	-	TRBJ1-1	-	CASSYSGPMNTEAFF	TGTGCCAGCAGTTACTCGGGCCCCATGAACACTGAAGCTTTCTTT
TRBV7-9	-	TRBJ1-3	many	CASSGNTIYF	TGTGCCAGCTCTGGAAACACCATATATTTT
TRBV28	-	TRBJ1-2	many	CASSLWNLMVGEWNYGYTF	TGTGCCAGCAGTTTATGGAACCTGATGGTTGGAGAGTGGAACTATGGCTACACCTTC
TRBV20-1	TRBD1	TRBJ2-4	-	CSAVDRGGDIQYF	TGCAGTGCTGTTGACAGGGGAGGAGACATTCAGTACTTC
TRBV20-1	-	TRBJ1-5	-	CSVSQQGSNQPQHF	TGCAGTGTTAGCCAACAGGGAAGCAATCAGCCCCAGCATTTT
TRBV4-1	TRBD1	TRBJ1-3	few	CASSQPQGRSGNTIYF	TGCGCCAGCAGCCAACCACAGGGGAGGTCTGGAAACACCATATATTTT
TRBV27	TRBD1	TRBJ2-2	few	CASSPTGAITGELFF	TGTGCCAGCAGTCCGACAGGGGCTATCACCGGGGAGCTGTTTTTT
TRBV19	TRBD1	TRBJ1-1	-	CASTTGQGRRNTEAFF	TGTGCCAGTACTACCGGACAGGGGCGCAGGAACACTGAAGCTTTCTTT
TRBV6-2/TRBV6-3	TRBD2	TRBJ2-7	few	CASSYLPSGPTYEQYF	TGTGCCAGCAGTTACTTACCTAGCGGGCCTACCTACGAGCAGTACTTC
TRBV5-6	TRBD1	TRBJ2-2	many	CASSAVWDRVTGELFF	TGTGCCAGCAGCGCCGTATGGGACAGGGTAACCGGGGAGCTGTTTTTT
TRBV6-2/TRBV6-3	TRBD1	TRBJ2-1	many	CASSPTGQGLYNEQFF	TGTGCCAGCAGTCCTACGGGACAGGGCCTCTACAATGAGCAGTTCTTC
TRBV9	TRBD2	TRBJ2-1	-	CASSPRGGGRSYNEQFF	TGTGCCAGCAGCCCCCGAGGTGGCGGGAGATCCTACAATGAGCAGTTCTTC
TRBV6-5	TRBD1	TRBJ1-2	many	CASSYWQGDGYTF	TGTGCCAGCAGTTACTGGCAGGGGGACGGCTACACCTTC
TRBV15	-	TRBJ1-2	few	CATSRIRDGSYGYTF	TGTGCCACCAGCAGGATCCGGGACGGTAGCTATGGCTACACCTTC
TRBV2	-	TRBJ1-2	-	CASRILRQAGYTF	TGTGCCAGCAGGATACTTCGACAGGCGGGCTACACCTTC
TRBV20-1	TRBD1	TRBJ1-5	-	CSARGSRDRRVWGNQPQHF	TGCAGTGCTAGAGGAAGTCGGGACAGGAGGGTTTGGGGCAATCAGCCCCAGCATTTT
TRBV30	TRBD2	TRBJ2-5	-	CAWSRASGRYETQYF	TGTGCCTGGAGTCGAGCTAGCGGGAGGTATGAGACCCAGTACTTC